This entry lists 2 T cell receptor beta chains sequenced from one sample in a study of blood T cell repertoires in COVID-19. The data were produced by immunoSEQ multiplex PCR, yet TCRdb's version contains in-frame clones alone and is incomplete. The table has around 94,000 clones, 80% to 95% seen once. The sequenced sample was peripheral blood. Source of these receptors: a man between 18 and 35 years old with acute or convalescent COVID-19.

The rearrangement links TRBV11-2 to TRBJ2-1; D is undetermined. Looked up from germline, CDR1 is SGHAT and CDR2 is FQNNGV. There are 13 residues in the CDR3. V was clipped by 3 bases and J by 8 bases, with 11 bases between them. CDR3 bases: TGTGCCAGCAGCTTCCCGGGTCGGGATGAGCAGTTCTTC. Its translation: CASSFPGRDEQFF. Based on the CDR3 plus reference TRBV11-2 and TRBJ2-1, the full variable domain is EAGVAQSPRYKIIEKRQSVAFWCNPISGHATLYWYQQILGQGPKLLIQFQNNGVVDDSQLPKDRFSAERLKGVDSTLKIQPAKLEDSAVYLCASSFPGRDEQFFGPGTRLTVL.

This clone was picked up many times. The CDR3: CASSPPEQGIYGYTF. CDR3 in DNA: TGTGCCAGCTCACCACCGGAACAGGGAATCTATGGCTACACCTTC. V usage is TRBV18 and J usage is TRBJ1-2; maybe TRBD1 (6 bases). Trimming left V 0 bases short and J 4 bases short, with 12 bases between. Germline V gene lookup returns CDR1 KGHSH and CDR2 LQKENI. This CDR3 has 15 amino acids.